Listed below are T cell receptor beta chains from one sample, sequenced in a study of cytomegalovirus exposure and HLA in healthy donors. Clones were sequenced by immunoSEQ multiplex PCR, and TCRdb holds only the in-frame ones, with some missing. The profile shows 100,000 to 150,000 clones, roughly 80% of them singletons. The material sequenced was PBMCs. Receptors were obtained from a male donor in good health and CMV-seronegative. Each CDR3 is given with its conserved first and last residue. D genes are given only for firm matches. Size values are once, few and many counts, or a class for expanded clones, and some rows have none.

j_call d_call clone_size cdr3_length v_call cdr3_aa cdr3_nt
TRBJ2-3 . . 16 TRBV30 CAWSALRGGGRDTQYF TGTGCCTGGAGTGCACTCAGGGGAGGGGGGCGAGATACGCAGTATTTT
TRBJ1-1 . . 14 TRBV28 CASSSTPGGHGAFF TGTGCCAGCAGTTCAACCCCGGGGGGCCATGGAGCTTTCTTT
TRBJ1-6 TRBD1 . 14 TRBV6-5 CASSDRGRRSPLHF TGTGCCAGCAGTGACAGGGGGCGGCGGTCACCCCTCCACTTT
TRBJ2-5 TRBD2 . 15 TRBV11-2 CASSLLAGGLETQYF TGTGCCAGCAGCTTACTAGCGGGGGGGCTTGAGACCCAGTACTTC
TRBJ2-7 TRBD2 . 15 TRBV28 CASSLGLAGPNEQYF TGTGCCAGCAGTTTAGGACTAGCGGGCCCCAACGAGCAGTACTTC
TRBJ1-2 . . 15 TRBV5-1 CASSLGGLAHYGYTF TGCGCCAGCAGCTTGGGTGGGCTGGCCCACTATGGCTACACCTTC
TRBJ1-5 TRBD1 . 15 TRBV2 CASRLDRGGNQPQHF TGTGCCAGCAGGCTCGACAGGGGTGGCAATCAGCCCCAGCATTTT
TRBJ2-3 TRBD2 . 16 TRBV29-1 CSVPLRPSGSTDTQYF TGCAGCGTACCTTTGCGTCCTAGCGGGAGCACAGATACGCAGTATTTT
TRBJ2-3 . . 16 TRBV6-5 CASSYGASARTDTQYF TGTGCCAGCAGTTACGGGGCTAGCGCGCGCACAGATACGCAGTATTTT
TRBJ2-7 TRBD1 . 13 TRBV27 CASSIGQAREQYF TGTGCCAGCAGTATCGGACAGGCACGCGAGCAGTACTTC
TRBJ2-1 . . 13 TRBV7-2 CASSTSRDNEQFF TGTGCCAGCAGCACATCCAGGGACAATGAGCAGTTCTTC
TRBJ2-2 TRBD2 . 17 TRBV14 CASSHKSGGLNTGELFF TGTGCCAGCAGCCATAAGAGCGGGGGCTTGAACACCGGGGAGCTGTTTTTT
TRBJ2-7 TRBD2 . 14 TRBV7-8 CASSLGGLAGEQYF TGTGCCAGCAGCTTAGGGGGACTAGCGGGCGAGCAGTACTTC
TRBJ2-7 . few 14 TRBV19 CASSTAFRGDEQYF TGTGCCAGTAGTACCGCCTTCCGGGGAGACGAGCAGTACTTC
TRBJ2-2 TRBD2 . 16 TRBV7-2 CASSQAPGGRTGELFF TGTGCCAGCAGCCAAGCCCCCGGGGGGAGGACCGGGGAGCTGTTTTTT
TRBJ2-3 TRBD1 few 18 TRBV27 CASSFTLTGGGGTDTQYF TGTGCCAGCAGTTTCACCTTGACAGGGGGGGGTGGCACAGATACGCAGTATTTT
TRBJ2-3 . . 16 TRBV28 CASSFIGGSKGDTQYF TGTGCCAGCAGTTTCATTGGGGGGAGTAAGGGAGATACGCAGTATTTT
TRBJ2-7 . . 13 TRBV28 CASTPLGLYEQYF TGTGCCAGCACCCCACTGGGCCTCTACGAGCAGTACTTC